The entry below gives a single T cell receptor (beta chain) sequence along with its context. Its antigen is unknown. The sample belongs to a study of human T cells and chemical hapten exposure. The germline gives CDR1 SGHNT, CDR2 YYREEE (reference sequence). V shed 4 bases, J shed 1 base, and the junction held 8 bases outside the gene matches. CDR3 length: 16 amino acids. Time point noted: healthy volunteer bleed at 6 weeks. Unfractionated whole blood served as the source for total RNA extraction. Study results and caveats: TCRs whose frequency exceeded 1 in 1000 remained the same following DPC sensitization.

TCRdb called the RACE reads again in MiXCR, with one record for every CDR3 protein. Of approximately 59,000 distinct CDR3 sequences listed, around 6.1% are singletons. The sequenced sample was whole blood. The receptor's source is a female donor in good health. Some clones in this sample may be carry-over from other donors' samples. This sequence joins TRBV5-4 and TRBJ2-5; 9 positions agree with TRBD2. The CDR3 loop is CASSPQTSGLQETQYF. DNA for the CDR3: TGTGCCAGCAGCCCTCAGACTAGCGGACTCCAAGAGACCCAGTACTTC.